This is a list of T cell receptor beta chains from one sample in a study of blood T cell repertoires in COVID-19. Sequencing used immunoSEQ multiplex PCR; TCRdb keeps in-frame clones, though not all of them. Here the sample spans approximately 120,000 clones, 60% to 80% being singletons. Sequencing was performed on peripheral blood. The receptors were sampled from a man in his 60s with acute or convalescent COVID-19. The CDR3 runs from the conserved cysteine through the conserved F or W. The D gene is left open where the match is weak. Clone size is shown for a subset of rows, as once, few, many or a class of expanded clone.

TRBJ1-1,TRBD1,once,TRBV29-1,CSERRGLGDTEAFF,TGCAGCGAGAGGAGGGGGCTAGGTGACACTGAAGCTTTCTTT
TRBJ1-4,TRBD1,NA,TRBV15,CATSRDQGGANEKLFF,TGTGCCACCAGCAGAGATCAGGGGGGAGCTAATGAAAAACTGTTTTTT
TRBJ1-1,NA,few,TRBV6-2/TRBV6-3,CASSYEVSTEAFF,TGTGCCAGCAGTTACGAGGTTTCCACTGAAGCTTTCTTT
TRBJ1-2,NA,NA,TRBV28,CASSSLYYGYTF,TGTGCCAGCAGTTCCCTATACTATGGCTACACCTTC
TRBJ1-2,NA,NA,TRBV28,CATVTGVRGYTF,TGTGCCACCGTCACGGGGGTGCGGGGCTACACCTTC
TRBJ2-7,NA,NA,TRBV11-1,CASSQGGVAYEQYF,TGTGCCAGCAGCCAGGGGGGAGTAGCCTACGAGCAGTACTTC
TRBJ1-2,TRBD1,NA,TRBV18,CASSQDRFNYGYTF,TGTGCCAGCTCACAGGACAGGTTTAACTATGGCTACACCTTC
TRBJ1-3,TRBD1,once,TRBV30,CAWSAGTGGNTIYF,TGTGCCTGGAGTGCCGGGACAGGGGGAAACACCATATATTTT
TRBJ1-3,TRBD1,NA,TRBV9,CASSGDRRTGNTIYF,TGTGCCAGCAGCGGGGACAGGAGAACGGGAAACACCATATATTTT
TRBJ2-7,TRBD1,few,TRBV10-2,CASRQGSYEQYF,TGCGCCAGCAGACAGGGGTCCTACGAGCAGTACTTC
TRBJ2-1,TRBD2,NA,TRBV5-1,CASSSGLAGGDHNEQFF,TGCGCCAGCAGCTCTGGACTAGCGGGAGGGGACCACAATGAGCAGTTCTTC
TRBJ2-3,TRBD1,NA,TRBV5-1,CASSLGQRSTDTQYF,TGCGCCAGCAGCCTGGGACAGAGAAGCACAGATACGCAGTATTTT
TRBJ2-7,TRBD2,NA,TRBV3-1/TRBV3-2,CASSYHLVGGGYEQYF,TGTGCCAGCAGTTACCATTTAGTCGGGGGAGGGTACGAGCAGTACTTC
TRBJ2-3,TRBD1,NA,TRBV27,CASRPQGAGDTQYF,TGTGCCAGCAGACCGCAGGGGGCAGGAGATACGCAGTATTTT
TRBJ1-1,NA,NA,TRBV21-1,CASHDRNTEAFF,TGTGCCAGCCACGACAGAAACACTGAAGCTTTCTTT
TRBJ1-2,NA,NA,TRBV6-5,CASSYSFGNLYGYTF,TGTGCCAGCAGTTACTCGTTCGGTAACCTCTATGGCTACACCTTC
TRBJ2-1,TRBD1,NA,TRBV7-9,CASSWTGQGSYNEQFF,TGTGCCAGCAGCTGGACAGGACAAGGCTCCTACAATGAGCAGTTCTTC
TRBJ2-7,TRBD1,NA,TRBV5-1,CASSFGGQSSYEQYF,TGCGCCAGCAGCTTTGGGGGACAGAGCTCCTACGAGCAGTACTTC
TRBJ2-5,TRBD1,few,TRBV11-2,CASRTGTGAQETQYF,TGTGCCAGCAGGACCGGGACAGGGGCCCAAGAGACCCAGTACTTC
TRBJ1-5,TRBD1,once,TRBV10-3,CAIKDRDSNQPQHF,TGTGCCATCAAGGACAGGGATAGCAATCAGCCCCAGCATTTT
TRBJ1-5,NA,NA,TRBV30,CAWSDTERGPQHF,TGTGCCTGGAGTGACACTGAGAGAGGTCCCCAGCATTTT
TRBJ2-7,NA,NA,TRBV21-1,CASPGQGPPKEDKRWYEQYF,TGTGCCAGCCCAGGGCAGGGGCCGCCCAAGGAGGATAAACGATGGTACGAGCAGTACTTC
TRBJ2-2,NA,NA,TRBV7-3,CASSLLGQNTGELFF,TGTGCCAGCAGCTTATTGGGACAGAACACCGGGGAGCTGTTTTTT
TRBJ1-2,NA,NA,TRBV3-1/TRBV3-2,CASSQEVFGGYTF,TGTGCCAGCAGCCAAGAGGTCTTCGGGGGCTACACCTTC
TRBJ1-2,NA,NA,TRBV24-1,CATSLARNYGYTF,TGTGCCACCAGTTTAGCCAGAAACTATGGCTACACCTTC
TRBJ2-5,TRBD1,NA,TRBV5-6,CASSFGTGGQETQYF,TGTGCCAGCAGCTTCGGGACAGGGGGCCAAGAGACCCAGTACTTC
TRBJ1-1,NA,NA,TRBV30,CAWSHQTGNTEAFF,TGTGCCTGGAGCCATCAGACAGGGAACACTGAAGCTTTCTTT
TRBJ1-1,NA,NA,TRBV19,CASRRDREAFF,TGTGCCAGTAGGAGAGACAGGGAAGCTTTCTTT
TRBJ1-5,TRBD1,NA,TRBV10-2,CASKEGQGVQPQHF,TGCGCCAGCAAGGAGGGACAGGGAGTTCAGCCCCAGCATTTT